A single sample is the source of the 3 T cell receptor beta chains below, sequenced in a study of tumor-infiltrating lymphocytes in primary liver carcinoma. The input was 500 ng total RNA; TCR beta cDNA was made from it with a constant-region primer. Slightly modified ARM-PCR with three nested multiplex PCR rounds yielded TCR beta libraries. Each of the first two PCR rounds ran approximately 11 cycles with TRBV1-TRBV30 forward and C-beta reverse primers. From the multiplex PCR reads, TCRdb called clonotypes with MiXCR, one entry per CDR3 protein. The table lists around 79,000 distinct CDR3 sequences, 69% of them singletons. Co-extraction yielded RNA and DNA from 20-30 mg of unsorted bulk tissue. What was sequenced was tumor-adjacent normal liver tissue. All receptors derive from a man aged 35-49 years with primary liver carcinoma and hepatitis B virus infection.

The chain carries TRBV7-6 and TRBJ2-7; D is uncertain. This CDR3 has 13 amino acids. Trimming shortened V by 2 bases and J by 2 bases, and 7 bases separated the two germline ends. Germline V gene data show CDR1 as SGHVS and CDR2 as FNYEAQ. For the CDR3, the DNA is TGTGCCAGCAGCTTAACTCAAACCTACGAGCAGTACTTC. This translates into CASSLTQTYEQYF.

Regarding this clonotype: Sequence at one end of the junction differs from germline and may be a read error. The genes are TRBV19 and TRBJ1-5; D not resolved. The CDR3 covers 15 residues. The V gene's germline CDR1 is LNHDA and CDR2 SQIVND (reference sequence). The DNA for the CDR3 is TGTGCCAGTAGTATGACCCCGGGGTGGTATCAGCACCAGCATTTT. Amino acids: CASSMTPGWYQHQHF.

The chain recombines TRBV6-2 or TRBV6-3 with TRBJ2-7; D is unclear. This CDR3 is built from 11 residues. CDR1 is MNHEY and CDR2 is SVGEGT in the germline V gene. Trimming cost V 5 bases and J 5 bases, with 7 bases left between them. The chain's CDR3 is CASSTMDEQYF. The CDR3 coding sequence is TGTGCCAGCAGTACCATGGACGAGCAGTACTTC.